Below, one TCR beta chain is given with its context. What it binds is not known. The data were obtained in a study of monozygotic twins with inflammatory bowel disease. TCRdb processed the 5' RACE reads again and assigns one entry to each CDR3 protein, with no DNA. The sample's table shows approximately 400,000 distinct CDR3 sequences. Findings and limits, study-wide: Reduced clonotype sharing with other individuals was observed in IBD patients relative to healthy twins, especially with disease activity. The analysis did not separate different T cell subtypes.

Investigators pulled total RNA out of whole blood and did not sort T cells. The specimen was blood. The clonotype comes from a human donor with ulcerative colitis or Crohn's disease, or a healthy co-twin of an affected twin (not recorded which).

CDR3 residues: CASSSIQGSGANVLTF. This chain links TRBV27 with TRBJ2-6. Germline values: CDR1 MNHEY, CDR2 SMNVEV (reference sequence). The length of the CDR3 is 16 residues.